The T cell receptor (beta chain) described here comes from a study of shared clonotypes between healthy human individuals. Broader study findings: Clonotype sharing among donors was thought likely to change with sequencing depth.

Concerning this clone itself: Its cognate antigen is unknown.

Unsorted PBMC DNA underwent sequencing on ten immunoSEQ deep assay plates. Authors' data handling: Owing to the provision of junction-only sequences devoid of quality scores by immunoSEQ, filtering differed. Here immunoSEQ multiplex PCR was the method, and the copy in TCRdb shows in-frame clones only, minus some. V and J calls plus clone size are reproduced from that table; the DNA served to infer D and trimming. Among around 450,000 clones, roughly 77% were seen once, and the ten largest hold 13%. The germline V and J ends were trimmed by 5 bases and 6 bases, with 20 bases remaining between them. Germline V CDR1 and CDR2: SGHVS, FQNEAQ. CDR3 length: 16 amino acids.

Sequences were obtained from PBMCs. The chain links TRBV7-8 to TRBJ2-1; the D is unclear. The receptor was derived from a woman in her forties in good health. Some clones in this sample may be carry-over from other donors' samples. CDR3 coding DNA: TGTGCCAGCAGCCCCCCCTTACGCAGGACGAGCAATGAGCAGTTCTTC. It is translated as CASSPPLRRTSNEQFF.